This is a list of T cell receptor beta chains from one sample in a study of T cell responses to AZD1222 COVID-19 vaccine. The protocol was immunoSEQ multiplex PCR, while the TCRdb copy is restricted to in-frame clones and leaves out a portion. The data hold some 130,000 clones, with 75% to 90% observed a single time. The material was peripheral blood, obtained on day 0 of AZD1222 vaccination. These receptors all stem from an adult in good health. Both conserved end residues are part of each CDR3. The D gene is left open where the match is weak. Clone size is stated in some rows and not others, as once, few, many or a class when expanded.

cdr3_nt,cdr3_aa,j_call,d_call,v_call,clone_size
TGTGCCAGCAGCCCTCCCTCGGGGGACCCTTATACGAACACTGAAGCTTTCTTT,CASSPPSGDPYTNTEAFF,TRBJ1-1,-,TRBV13,-
TGTGCCAGCAGTTTCACTACCTCCTACAATGAGCAGTTCTTC,CASSFTTSYNEQFF,TRBJ2-1,-,TRBV28,-
TGTGCCAGCAGCTCTAAACAGGGCACACCCCTCCACTTT,CASSSKQGTPLHF,TRBJ1-6,-,TRBV7-2,-
TGTGCCAGCAGCCAAAACCCCACCGGTGTCCTCAATCAGCCCCAGCATTTT,CASSQNPTGVLNQPQHF,TRBJ1-5,-,TRBV4-2,-
TGTGCCAGCTCAAAAACAGGGGGCGAGGGTAGTGAGCAGTTCTTC,CASSKTGGEGSEQFF,TRBJ2-1,TRBD1,TRBV18,-
TGTGCCATCAGTGAGTCGGGACAGGTCCAGTCACCCCTCCACTTT,CAISESGQVQSPLHF,TRBJ1-6,TRBD1,TRBV10-3,-
TGTGCCAGCAGCGGCCTCCAGAGCAACTATGGCTACACCTTC,CASSGLQSNYGYTF,TRBJ1-2,-,TRBV7-2,-
TGTGCCTGGAGCATTGGCAGGGAAAGTTCCTACACCTTC,CAWSIGRESSYTF,TRBJ1-2,-,TRBV30,-
TGTGCCAGCAGACCCGGGGTCCTACCCCAGCATTTT,CASRPGVLPQHF,TRBJ1-5,-,TRBV6-5,-
TGTGCCAGCAGTTACGTCGGACAGGGGGTAGATGAGCAGTTCTTC,CASSYVGQGVDEQFF,TRBJ2-1,TRBD1,TRBV6-6,-
TGTGCCAGCAGAGCCCCCGGGGAGGGGGGCTACACCTTC,CASRAPGEGGYTF,TRBJ1-2,-,TRBV12-3/TRBV12-4,-
TGTGCCAGCAGCCTAAAACAGGGTGAAGGCTACACCTTC,CASSLKQGEGYTF,TRBJ1-2,-,TRBV28,-
TGTGCCAGCAATTCTATCTGGGGCGGCTACACCTTC,CASNSIWGGYTF,TRBJ1-2,-,TRBV28,-
TGTGCCACCAGTGACCCACAGAATGAAGCTTTCTTT,CATSDPQNEAFF,TRBJ1-1,-,TRBV24-1,-
TGCGCCAGCAGCGCCACCGGAGACAATTCACCCCTCCACTTT,CASSATGDNSPLHF,TRBJ1-6,-,TRBV5-1,-
TGTGCCAGCAGCTTGACGACTAAAAGCCGTACGCAGTATTTT,CASSLTTKSRTQYF,TRBJ2-3,-,TRBV9,-
TGTGCCAGCAGTTCCTCTAGGACAGGACCCAACCTTGGCTACACCTTC,CASSSSRTGPNLGYTF,TRBJ1-2,TRBD1,TRBV6-2/TRBV6-3,-
TGTGCCACCAGTGAGGGGGGACAGGGAACAGATACGCAGTATTTT,CATSEGGQGTDTQYF,TRBJ2-3,TRBD1,TRBV24-1,-
TGTGCCAGCAGTGAGTACGTGACTAGCGGGGGACCCGAGACCCAGTACTTC,CASSEYVTSGGPETQYF,TRBJ2-5,TRBD2,TRBV27,-
TGTGCCAGTAGTATCCAGCAGGGGGGTTATGGCTACACCTTC,CASSIQQGGYGYTF,TRBJ1-2,TRBD1,TRBV19,-
TGTGCCAGCAGTATGGGACAGAATTCTGGAAACACCATATATTTT,CASSMGQNSGNTIYF,TRBJ1-3,TRBD1,TRBV6-6,-
TGTGCCAGCAGCTTAGGCTCCACTAATTCACCCCTCCACTTT,CASSLGSTNSPLHF,TRBJ1-6,-,TRBV4-2,-
TGCAGCGGCCGGGACAGAGGGGAAACCGGGGAGCTGTTTTTT,CSGRDRGETGELFF,TRBJ2-2,TRBD1,TRBV29-1,-
TGTGCCAGCAGTTACTCGAGGTGGGCTGGTCAGCCCCAGCATTTT,CASSYSRWAGQPQHF,TRBJ1-5,-,TRBV6-5,few